These 5 T cell receptor beta chains were all obtained from the same sample, sequenced in a study of shared T cell receptors in the human thymus. TCRdb's copy holds only in-frame clones and misses some; the assay was immunoSEQ multiplex PCR. The sample holds about 660,000 clones, more than 70% seen once. The sample was also reused in another study, on human thymus T cells.

Sequencing was performed on thymocytes. Receptor source: a boy under two years old with a congenital heart defect.

This chain connects TRBV11-2 to TRBJ2-1, with TRBD1 identical over 11 bases. V trimming: 0 bases; J trimming: 9 bases; junction bases outside the gene matches: 7. This CDR3 region has 16 residues. Germline CDR1 SGHAT, CDR2 FQNNGV. In DNA form, the CDR3 reads TGTGCCAGCAGCTTAGATTCTGGGGGACAGGGGGGTGAGCAGTTCTTC. This encodes CASSLDSGGQGGEQFF.

The V and J genes are TRBV28 and TRBJ2-7; TRBD1 aligns across 10 bases. The CDR3 covers 14 residues. V lost 7 bases to trimming and J lost 2 bases; unmatched junction nucleotides: 5. Germline V gene data show CDR1 as MDHEN and CDR2 as SYDVKM. The CDR3, as DNA: TGTGCCAGCAAACCGGGACAGGGGCCCTACGAGCAGTACTTC. Translating gives CASKPGQGPYEQYF. The whole variable domain, filled in from reference TRBV28 and TRBJ2-7, reads DVKVTQSSRYLVKRTGEKVFLECVQDMDHENMFWYRQDPGLGLRLIYFSYDVKMKEKGDIPEGYSVSREKKERFSLILESASTNQTSMYLCASKPGQGPYEQYFGPGTRLTVT.

The chain links TRBV18 to TRBJ2-5; 12 nucleotides match TRBD1. V lost 8 bases and J lost 5; bases outside the gene matches: 12. Germline assignment: CDR1 KGHSH and CDR2 LQKENI. There are 16 residues in the CDR3. This CDR3 reads CASQRWGQGARETQYF. The CDR3 nucleotides are TGTGCCAGCCAACGCTGGGGACAGGGGGCGAGGGAGACCCAGTACTTC.

The chain uses TRBV7-9 and TRBJ2-1; 8 nucleotides match TRBD2. There are 17 residues in the CDR3. After removal of 6 bases from V and 0 bases from J, the junction contained 10 bases not matched to a gene. CDR1 is SEHNR, CDR2 FQNEAQ, per germline (reference sequence). The CDR3 nucleotides read TGTGCCAGCAGAGATAGCGGACTAGCTTTCTCCTACAATGAGCAGTTCTTC. Encoded protein: CASRDSGLAFSYNEQFF.

For this clone: The final CDR3 position lacks the conserved phenylalanine or tryptophan, pointing to a likely read error. Because the CDR3's place on the DNA is in doubt, the DNA is left out and the CDR3 is given as listed by TCRdb. The genes are TRBV7-2 and TRBJ1-1; TRBD1 was called by the table and not checked on the DNA. Germline loops: CDR1 SGHTA, CDR2 FQGNSA. The CDR3 totals 14 residues, both ends included. CDR3: CASSLSSLDSFLSL.